The 20 T cell receptor beta chains reported below all come from one sample, sequenced in a study of blood T cell repertoires in COVID-19. Data came from immunoSEQ multiplex PCR; TCRdb stores just in-frame clones and leaves some out. The sample has 95,000 to 150,000 clones; around 86% are singletons. The sequenced material came from peripheral blood. These receptor sequences come from a human donor in a cohort sampled during active COVID-19.

The chain links TRBV12-3 or TRBV12-4 to TRBJ1-6; D is unclear. CDR3 length: 13 amino acids. V was shortened by 0 bases and J by 10 bases, with 7 bases between the two germline ends. The CDR3 DNA is TGTGCCAGCAGTTTAGCGCCAAGCTCACCCCTCCACTTT. Translated, it gives CASSLAPSSPLHF.

This rearrangement joins TRBV9 to TRBJ1-4; possibly TRBD1 for D (5 bases). The CDR3 is 15 residues long. Looked up from germline, CDR1 is SGDLS and CDR2 is YYNGEE. The V gene lost 3 bases and the J gene lost 5 bases, with 14 bases spanning the gap. CDR3 residues: CASSATGFLNEKLFF. Written as DNA, the CDR3 is TGTGCCAGCAGCGCAACAGGTTTCTTAAATGAAAAACTGTTTTTT.

This chain connects TRBV9 to TRBJ1-1; the match to TRBD1 covers 9 bases. The germline V gene has CDR1 SGDLS and CDR2 YYNGEE. CDR3 length: 14 amino acids. V lost 4 bases to trimming and J lost 1 base; unmatched junction nucleotides: 2. The CDR3 DNA is TGTGCCAGCAGCATACAGGGGGCGAACACTGAAGCTTTCTTT. Its translation is CASSIQGANTEAFF.

The V call is TRBV9, the J call TRBJ2-2; TRBD2 aligns across 7 bases. The germline CDR1 and CDR2 sequences are SGDLS and YYNGEE. The CDR3 extends over 14 amino acids. The V gene end was trimmed by 4 bases and the J gene end by 5 bases; junction bases not matched to a gene: 5. CDR3 sequence: CASSPRGVTGELFF. The CDR3 DNA reads TGTGCCAGCAGCCCCCGGGGGGTAACCGGGGAGCTGTTTTTT.

This clone was counted once. V usage is TRBV14 and J usage is TRBJ2-5; 8 positions agree with TRBD1. V lost 3 bases and J lost 3; bases outside the gene matches: 0. This CDR3 is built from 13 residues. The germline V gene has CDR1 SGHDN and CDR2 FVKESK. DNA for the CDR3: TGTGCCAGCAGCCAGGGACAGGAAGAGACCCAGTACTTC. Translation: CASSQGQEETQYF.

The V gene is TRBV18, the J gene TRBJ2-7, with TRBD1 matching 10 bases. Germline V gene lookup returns CDR1 KGHSH and CDR2 LQKENI. The CDR3 is made up of 15 amino acids. The trim removed 0 bases at V and 6 bases at J, leaving 5 bases unmatched. CDR3 protein: CASSPPGQGRVEQYF. The CDR3 nucleotides are TGTGCCAGCTCACCACCGGGACAGGGGCGGGTCGAGCAGTACTTC.

V is TRBV6-5 and J is TRBJ1-2; a possible D gene is TRBD1 (6 bases). This CDR3 contains 15 residues. CDR1 and CDR2 from the germline V gene are MNHEY and SVGAGI. Trimming stripped 3 bases from V and 3 bases from J, with 14 bases between. CDR3 protein: CASSYSTGDYYGYTF. The CDR3 bases are TGTGCCAGCAGTTATTCGACAGGAGACTACTATGGCTACACCTTC.

V gene TRBV25-1 combines with J gene TRBJ1-2; the D is unclear. Germline lookup yields CDR1 MGHDK and CDR2 SYGVNS. The CDR3 length is 15 residues. Trimming cost V 2 bases and J 0 bases, with 10 bases left between them. This CDR3 reads CASSEASGANYGYTF. CDR3 bases: TGTGCCAGCAGTGAAGCTTCAGGCGCTAACTATGGCTACACCTTC.

This clone was seen a few times. V is TRBV27 and J is TRBJ2-3; TRBD2 aligns across 8 bases. The germline V gene has CDR1 MNHEY and CDR2 SMNVEV (reference sequence). With 5 bases clipped from V and 8 bases from J, the junction kept 9 bases outside the gene matches. The CDR3 totals 14 residues. DNA for the CDR3: TGTGCCAGCAGTAACCGACTAGCGACACCTACGCAGTATTTT. This sequence encodes CASSNRLATPTQYF.

The chain links TRBV5-1 to TRBJ1-6, with 8 bases lining up with TRBD1. CDR1 SGHRS and CDR2 YFSETQ come from the germline V gene. The CDR3 has 16 amino acids. Germline trimming cut 0 bases from V and 9 bases from J; bases unmatched to any gene: 8. CDR3 DNA: TGCGCCAGCAGCTTGGACTTCACAGGGGGAGGTTCACCCCTCCACTTT. Its translation: CASSLDFTGGGSPLHF.

The chain joins TRBV4-1 to TRBJ2-6; D may be TRBD1 (6 bases). The germline V gene encodes CDR1 MGHRA and CDR2 YSYEKL. V gave up 1 base and J gave up 3 bases, with 7 bases separating them. This CDR3 has 15 residues. CDR3: CASSQARGGANVLTF. The DNA for the CDR3 is TGCGCCAGCAGCCAAGCCAGGGGTGGGGCCAACGTCCTGACTTTC.

This clone was counted only a few times. The V gene is TRBV19, the J gene TRBJ1-5; D may be TRBD1 (5 bases). This CDR3 is built from 12 residues. With 8 bases removed from V and 6 bases from J, the gap between germline ends came to 11 bases. Germline V gives CDR1 LNHDA, CDR2 SQIVND (reference sequence). The CDR3 coding sequence is TGTGCCAGTCGAAGGGGCGGTCAGCCCCAGCATTTT. Amino acid sequence: CASRRGGQPQHF.

This sequence joins TRBV9 and TRBJ2-2; D is perhaps TRBD2 (6 bases). V lost 4 bases and J lost 7, with 14 bases in between. The CDR3 is made up of 14 amino acids. CDR1 and CDR2 (germline): SGDLS, YYNGEE. CDR3 sequence (DNA): TGTGCCAGCAGCCGACTAGATGTGGGCGGGGAGCTGTTTTTT. Its protein product is CASSRLDVGGELFF.

This rearrangement joins TRBV5-1 to TRBJ2-1; 9 positions agree with TRBD2. The CDR3 contains 15 residues. Germline loops: CDR1 SGHRS, CDR2 YFSETQ. V trimming: 3 bases; J trimming: 9 bases; junction bases outside the gene matches: 10. The CDR3 loop reads CASSSIAGADGEQFF. CDR3 bases: TGCGCCAGCAGCTCCATAGCGGGAGCGGATGGTGAGCAGTTCTTC.

V and J are TRBV12-5 and TRBJ2-7; possibly TRBD2 for D (6 bases). The CDR3 is made up of 15 amino acids. Trimming stripped 4 bases from V and 2 bases from J, with 15 bases between. The germline CDR1 and CDR2 sequences are LGHNT and FRNRAP. CDR3 sequence: CASGSGVREPYEQYF. The CDR3 DNA follows: TGTGCTAGTGGTTCCGGGGTTCGGGAGCCCTACGAGCAGTACTTC.

This clone is a singleton in its sample. The chain couples TRBV6-1 to TRBJ2-1; 8 nucleotides align to TRBD2. This CDR3 has 16 residues. After removal of 0 bases from V and 2 bases from J, the junction contained 3 bases not matched to a gene. From germline, CDR1 is MNHNS and CDR2 SASEGT. The CDR3 DNA sequence: TGTGCCAGCAGTGAAGCGCTGGGACTAGCCTACAATGAGCAGTTCTTC. Its translation is CASSEALGLAYNEQFF.

V usage is TRBV7-8 and J usage is TRBJ2-1, with a weak D call TRBD2 (5 bases). The V end was cut by 6 bases, the J end by 6 bases, with 12 bases between. The CDR3 spans 13 residues. Germline values: CDR1 SGHVS, CDR2 FQNEAQ. CDR3 nucleotide sequence: TGTGCCAGCAGACCACTGAGCGGCAATGAGCAGTTCTTC. It yields the protein CASRPLSGNEQFF.

The chain employs TRBV27 and TRBJ2-1, with TRBD2 identical over 8 bases. The CDR3 runs 15 residues. J lost 5 bases, V lost 5 bases, and 8 bases had no gene match. CDR1 and CDR2 from the germline V gene are MNHEY and SMNVEV (reference sequence). CDR3 in DNA: TGTGCCAGCAGTCCCAAGCGGGGGTGGGACAATGAGCAGTTCTTC. It encodes CASSPKRGWDNEQFF.

The chain links TRBV7-2 to TRBJ2-7, with a possible D match to TRBD2 (6 bases). V gave up 3 bases and J gave up 1 base, with 7 bases separating them. The germline V gene encodes CDR1 SGHTA and CDR2 FQGNSA. The CDR3 spans 13 residues. The CDR3 DNA reads as TGTGCCAGCAGCTTTGGGAGGTCCTACGAGCAGTACTTC. This encodes CASSFGRSYEQYF.

V gene TRBV16 combines with J gene TRBJ2-7; no reliable D call. V dropped 4 bases and J dropped 6 bases, with 16 bases sitting between them. Per the germline V gene, CDR1 is KGHSY and CDR2 is FQNENV. The CDR3 runs to 14 residues. Here the CDR3 reads CASSPSGIFGEQYF. The CDR3 bases are TGTGCCAGCAGCCCTTCAGGAATATTTGGCGAGCAGTACTTC. The whole variable domain, filled in from reference TRBV16 and TRBJ2-7, reads GEEVAQTPKHLVRGEGQKAKLYCAPIKGHSYVFWYQQVLKNEFKFLISFQNENVFDETGMPKERFSAKCLPNSPCSLEIQATKLEDSAVYFCASSPSGIFGEQYFGPGTRLTVT.